This T cell receptor beta chain was identified in a study of cytomegalovirus exposure and HLA in healthy donors. Separation from the roughly 670-subject first cohort characterized the roughly 120-subject validation cohort, to which the donors belonged. Trimming stripped 3 bases from V and 7 bases from J, with 6 bases between. CDR1 and CDR2 (germline): SGHTA, FQGNSA. The CDR3 runs 12 residues. Method: immunoSEQ multiplex PCR; TCRdb's copy keeps in-frame clones and lacks some. The sample records under 110,000 clones, 88% being singletons. This clonotype was obtained from a woman aged 18-35 years in good health and CMV-seropositive. Sequenced input: PBMCs. This chain connects TRBV7-2 to TRBJ2-2; D is unresolved. The CDR3 here is CASSFINGELFF. CDR3 DNA sequence: TGTGCCAGCAGCTTTATAAACGGGGAGCTGTTTTTT.